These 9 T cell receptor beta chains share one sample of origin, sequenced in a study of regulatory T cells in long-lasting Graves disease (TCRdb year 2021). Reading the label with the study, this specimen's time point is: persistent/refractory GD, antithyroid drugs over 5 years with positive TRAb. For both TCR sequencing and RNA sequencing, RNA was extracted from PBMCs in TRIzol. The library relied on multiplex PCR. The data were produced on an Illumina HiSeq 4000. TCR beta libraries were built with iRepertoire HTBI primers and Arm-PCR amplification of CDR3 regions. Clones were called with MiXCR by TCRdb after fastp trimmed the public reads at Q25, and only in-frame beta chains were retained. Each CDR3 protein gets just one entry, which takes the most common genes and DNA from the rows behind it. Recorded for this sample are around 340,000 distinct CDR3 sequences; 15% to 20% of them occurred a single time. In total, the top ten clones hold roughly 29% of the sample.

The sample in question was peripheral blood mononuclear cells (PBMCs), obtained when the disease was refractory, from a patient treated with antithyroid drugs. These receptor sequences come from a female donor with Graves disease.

CDR3: CASSLSGAEETQYF. CDR3 sequence (DNA): TGCGCCAGCAGCTTGTCCGGGGCGGAAGAGACCCAGTACTTC. The J gene is TRBJ2-5, the V gene TRBV5-1, with D tentatively TRBD1 or TRBD2 (5 bases each). CDR1 is SGHRS, CDR2 YFSETQ, per germline. CDR3 length equals 14 residues. Trimming left V 1 base short and J 3 bases short, with 10 bases between.

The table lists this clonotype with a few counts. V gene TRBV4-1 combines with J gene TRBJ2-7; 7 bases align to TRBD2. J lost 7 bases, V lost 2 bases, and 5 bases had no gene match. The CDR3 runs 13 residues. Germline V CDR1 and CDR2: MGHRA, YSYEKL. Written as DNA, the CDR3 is TGCGCCAGCAGCCAACTCACTAGCGTTGAGCAGTACTTC. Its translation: CASSQLTSVEQYF.

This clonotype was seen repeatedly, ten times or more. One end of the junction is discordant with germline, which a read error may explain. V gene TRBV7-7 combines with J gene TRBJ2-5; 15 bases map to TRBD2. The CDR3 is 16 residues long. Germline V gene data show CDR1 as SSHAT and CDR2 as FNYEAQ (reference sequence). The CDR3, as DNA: TGTGCTAGCAGCCAGGGACTAGCGGGAGGCGCTGAGACCCAGTACTTC. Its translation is CASSQGLAGGAETQYF.

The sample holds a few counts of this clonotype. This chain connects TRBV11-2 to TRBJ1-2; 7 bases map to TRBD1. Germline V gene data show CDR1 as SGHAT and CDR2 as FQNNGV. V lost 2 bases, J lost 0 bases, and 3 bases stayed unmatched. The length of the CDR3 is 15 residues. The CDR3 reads CASSLIQGPNYGYTF. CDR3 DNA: TGTGCCAGCAGCTTAATACAGGGGCCTAACTATGGCTACACCTTC.

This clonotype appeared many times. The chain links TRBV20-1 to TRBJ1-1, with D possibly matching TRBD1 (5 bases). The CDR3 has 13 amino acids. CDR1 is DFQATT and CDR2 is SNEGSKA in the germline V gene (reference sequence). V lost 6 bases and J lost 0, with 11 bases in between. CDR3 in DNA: TGCAGTGCCAAGAGACAGCTGAACACTGAAGCTTTCTTT. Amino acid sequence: CSAKRQLNTEAFF.

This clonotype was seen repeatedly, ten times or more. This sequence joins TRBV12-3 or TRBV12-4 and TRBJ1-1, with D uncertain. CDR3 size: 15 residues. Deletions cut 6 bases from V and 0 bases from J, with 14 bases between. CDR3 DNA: TGTGCCAGCAGACCCTCGATGGGGTTGAACACTGAAGCTTTCTTT. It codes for CASRPSMGLNTEAFF.

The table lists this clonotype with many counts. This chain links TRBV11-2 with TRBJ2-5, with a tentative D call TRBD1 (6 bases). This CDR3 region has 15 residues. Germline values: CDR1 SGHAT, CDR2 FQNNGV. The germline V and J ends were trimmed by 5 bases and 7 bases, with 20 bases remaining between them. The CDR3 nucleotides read TGTGCCAGCAGCCCGGAGGACAGTTATAGGGGGACCCAGTACTTC. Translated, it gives CASSPEDSYRGTQYF.

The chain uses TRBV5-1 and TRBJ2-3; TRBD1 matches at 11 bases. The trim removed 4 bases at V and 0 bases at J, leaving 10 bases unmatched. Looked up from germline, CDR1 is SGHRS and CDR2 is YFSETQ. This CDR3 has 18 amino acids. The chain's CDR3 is CASSTDRGLSYSTDTQYF. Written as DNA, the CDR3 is TGCGCCAGCAGCACGGACAGGGGGCTGTCCTATAGCACAGATACGCAGTATTTT.

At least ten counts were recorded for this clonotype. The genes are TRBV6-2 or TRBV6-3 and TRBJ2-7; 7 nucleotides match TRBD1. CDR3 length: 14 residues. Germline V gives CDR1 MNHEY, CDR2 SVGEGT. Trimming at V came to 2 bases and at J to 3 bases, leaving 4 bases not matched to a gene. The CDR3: CASSYPPGGYEQYF. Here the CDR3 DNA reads TGTGCCAGCAGTTACCCGCCAGGGGGCTACGAGCAGTACTTC.